This T cell receptor beta chain was recovered during a study of OX40 agonist ivuxolimab in advanced cancers. For the study at large: Cancers in dose escalation were hepatocellular, melanoma, renal cell and head and neck. There were three patients with partial responses, one having hepatocellular carcinoma and two cutaneous melanoma.

A word on this clone: Its specificity is unknown.

Whole-study results and caveats: Dose levels from 0.1 to 3.0 mg/kg saw CD4+ and CD8+ blood T cells expand clonally by week 6.

This CDR3 spans 17 amino acids. Germline values: CDR1 SNHLY, CDR2 FYNNEI. Germline trimming cut 4 bases from V and 1 base from J; bases unmatched to any gene: 9. Profiling relied on immunoSEQ multiplex PCR, and the TCRdb table lists in-frame clones only, not all of them. This table has about 45,000 clones, approximately 91% appearing once. The chain employs TRBV2 and TRBJ2-5, with 10 nucleotides matching TRBD2. This receptor was obtained from an adult with an advanced solid tumor such as melanoma, head and neck, liver or kidney cancer. Specimen: CD4+ or CD8+ T cells sorted from blood, collected in a trial of the OX40 agonist ivuxolimab. The CDR3, as DNA: TGTGCCAGCAGTGGACTAGCGGGCGATGTGTCCCAAGAGACCCAGTACTTC. This translates into CASSGLAGDVSQETQYF. The entire variable domain, with the rest obtained from reference TRBV2 and TRBJ2-5, is as follows: EPEVTQTPSHQVTQMGQEVILRCVPISNHLYFYWYRQILGQKVEFLVSFYNNEISEKSEIFDDQFSVERPDGSNFTLKIRSTKLEDSAMYFCASSGLAGDVSQETQYFGPGTRLLVL.